Shown below are 9 T cell receptor beta chains from a single sample sequenced in a study of beta chain features in type 1 diabetes. Study findings and constraints: Shorter TCRB CDR3s, moderately but significantly so, were found in Type 1 diabetes patients in all four CD4+ subsets.

Expressed TCRB transcripts were sequenced, since all the RNA that had been isolated was reverse transcribed. Generated by immunoSEQ multiplex PCR, the TCRdb table keeps only in-frame clones and is missing some. The table has over 600,000 clones, about an eighth seen once; the top ten hold 0.095% to 0.15%. The antigens for these receptors are not known. The specimen was naive CD4+ T cells from blood. The receptors here all came from a man between 25 and 39 years old with type 1 diabetes.

This clone turned up a few times. This chain uses TRBV6-5 with TRBJ2-1; D unresolved. V lost 8 bases to trimming and J lost 4 bases, with 15 bases between them. The CDR3 covers 14 residues. CDR1 and CDR2 (germline): MNHEY, SVGAGI. DNA of the CDR3: TGTGCCAGCGCCGTTTCGACTTCTTACAATGAGCAGTTCTTC. It is translated as CASAVSTSYNEQFF.

The sample holds a few counts of this clone. This sequence joins TRBV6-5 and TRBJ1-5; the D is unclear. Trimming cost V 4 bases and J 4 bases, with 8 bases left between them. Germline lookup yields CDR1 MNHEY and CDR2 SVGAGI. CDR3 size: 13 residues. The CDR3 sequence: CASSSDGNQPQHF. DNA of the CDR3: TGTGCCAGCAGTTCGGACGGGAATCAGCCCCAGCATTTT.

Only a few counts were recorded for this clone. The gene calls are TRBV5-6 and TRBJ2-3; 7 nucleotides line up with TRBD2. The CDR3 covers 14 residues. Germline trimming cut 5 bases from V and 6 bases from J; bases unmatched to any gene: 9. Germline-derived CDR1 and CDR2 are SGHDT and YYEEEE. CDR3 sequence reads: CASRNRRGGDTQYF. CDR3 coding DNA: TGTGCCAGCAGAAACCGCCGGGGAGGGGATACGCAGTATTTT.

This chain uses TRBV2 with TRBJ1-6, with TRBD1 matching over 7 bases. The CDR3 covers 15 residues. After removal of 3 bases from V and 5 bases from J, the junction contained 4 bases not matched to a gene. Germline CDR1 and CDR2: SNHLY and FYNNEI. Written as DNA, the CDR3 is TGTGCCAGCAGTGAGACAGGGTCGAATAATTCACCCCTCCACTTT. Its protein product is CASSETGSNNSPLHF.

V gene TRBV2 combines with J gene TRBJ2-7; no clear D. Deletions cut 7 bases from V and 3 bases from J, with 7 bases between. Germline CDR1 SNHLY, CDR2 FYNNEI. The CDR3 sequence is 11 residues long. The CDR3 here is CASTYSYEQYF. The DNA of the CDR3 is TGTGCCAGCACCTACAGCTACGAGCAGTACTTC. The variable domain in full, with the rest retrieved from reference TRBV2 and TRBJ2-7, is EPEVTQTPSHQVTQMGQEVILRCVPISNHLYFYWYRQILGQKVEFLVSFYNNEISEKSEIFDDQFSVERPDGSNFTLKIRSTKLEDSAMYFCASTYSYEQYFGPGTRLTVT.

This chain connects TRBV5-4 to TRBJ1-5, with 9 bases matching TRBD1. CDR3 length equals 16 residues. Germline V gene sequence: CDR1 SGHNT, CDR2 YYREEE (reference sequence). V shed 4 bases, J shed 4 bases, and the junction held 9 bases outside the gene matches. The DNA for the CDR3 is TGTGCCAGCAGCACAAGCGGACAGGGGTTAAATCAGCCCCAGCATTTT. It yields the protein CASSTSGQGLNQPQHF.

This clone has only a few counts. The V and J genes are TRBV29-1 and TRBJ2-5; no clear D. In germline, CDR1 is SQVTM, CDR2 ANQGSEA. The CDR3 extends over 11 amino acids. V lost 5 bases and J lost 5, with 9 bases in between. CDR3 nucleotides: TGCAGCGTTTTAATAGGGGAGACCCAGTACTTC. This gives the protein CSVLIGETQYF.

This clone was counted a few times. The gene calls are TRBV20-1 and TRBJ1-5; unclear D gene. Germline CDR1 reads DFQATT; CDR2 reads SNEGSKA (reference sequence). The CDR3 totals 11 residues. Between the trimmed V and J ends, which lost 7 bases and 7 bases, there was a span of 11 bases. CDR3 protein: CSDRVYQPQHF. The CDR3 DNA is TGCAGTGATAGGGTATACCAGCCCCAGCATTTT.

The chain employs TRBV27 and TRBJ2-3, with D possibly matching TRBD2 (6 bases). Trimming took off 2 bases at V and 4 bases at J, with 10 bases between the two ends. In germline, CDR1 is MNHEY, CDR2 SMNVEV (reference sequence). The CDR3 has 14 amino acids. The CDR3: CASSLVTGADTQYF. In DNA, the CDR3 is TGTGCCAGCAGTTTAGTCACGGGGGCAGATACGCAGTATTTT.